Included here is one T cell receptor beta chain sequence, with context. This entry is derived from a study of human T cells and chemical hapten exposure. TCRdb re-called the RACE reads through MiXCR, storing one row per CDR3 protein. The table includes about 340,000 distinct CDR3 sequences, around 7% detected once. The length of the CDR3 is 14 residues. The time point is: patch test 1, 2 weeks after DPC sensitization. The treatment: therapeutic diphenylcyclopropenone sensitization with weekly scalp DPC. The clonotype comes from a young woman with alopecia areata. Some clones in this sample may be carry-over from other donors' samples. The chain has TRBV12-1 and TRBJ1-1; the listed D gene, TRBD1, was not tested against the DNA. TRBV12-1 is a listed pseudogene. The starting material was whole blood, obtained in connection with sensitization to the hapten diphenylcyclopropenone (DPC). CDR3 in DNA: TGTGCCAGCAGCACCGGGGGACAGGGGTATGAAGCTTTCTTT. It yields the protein CASSTGGQGYEAFF.